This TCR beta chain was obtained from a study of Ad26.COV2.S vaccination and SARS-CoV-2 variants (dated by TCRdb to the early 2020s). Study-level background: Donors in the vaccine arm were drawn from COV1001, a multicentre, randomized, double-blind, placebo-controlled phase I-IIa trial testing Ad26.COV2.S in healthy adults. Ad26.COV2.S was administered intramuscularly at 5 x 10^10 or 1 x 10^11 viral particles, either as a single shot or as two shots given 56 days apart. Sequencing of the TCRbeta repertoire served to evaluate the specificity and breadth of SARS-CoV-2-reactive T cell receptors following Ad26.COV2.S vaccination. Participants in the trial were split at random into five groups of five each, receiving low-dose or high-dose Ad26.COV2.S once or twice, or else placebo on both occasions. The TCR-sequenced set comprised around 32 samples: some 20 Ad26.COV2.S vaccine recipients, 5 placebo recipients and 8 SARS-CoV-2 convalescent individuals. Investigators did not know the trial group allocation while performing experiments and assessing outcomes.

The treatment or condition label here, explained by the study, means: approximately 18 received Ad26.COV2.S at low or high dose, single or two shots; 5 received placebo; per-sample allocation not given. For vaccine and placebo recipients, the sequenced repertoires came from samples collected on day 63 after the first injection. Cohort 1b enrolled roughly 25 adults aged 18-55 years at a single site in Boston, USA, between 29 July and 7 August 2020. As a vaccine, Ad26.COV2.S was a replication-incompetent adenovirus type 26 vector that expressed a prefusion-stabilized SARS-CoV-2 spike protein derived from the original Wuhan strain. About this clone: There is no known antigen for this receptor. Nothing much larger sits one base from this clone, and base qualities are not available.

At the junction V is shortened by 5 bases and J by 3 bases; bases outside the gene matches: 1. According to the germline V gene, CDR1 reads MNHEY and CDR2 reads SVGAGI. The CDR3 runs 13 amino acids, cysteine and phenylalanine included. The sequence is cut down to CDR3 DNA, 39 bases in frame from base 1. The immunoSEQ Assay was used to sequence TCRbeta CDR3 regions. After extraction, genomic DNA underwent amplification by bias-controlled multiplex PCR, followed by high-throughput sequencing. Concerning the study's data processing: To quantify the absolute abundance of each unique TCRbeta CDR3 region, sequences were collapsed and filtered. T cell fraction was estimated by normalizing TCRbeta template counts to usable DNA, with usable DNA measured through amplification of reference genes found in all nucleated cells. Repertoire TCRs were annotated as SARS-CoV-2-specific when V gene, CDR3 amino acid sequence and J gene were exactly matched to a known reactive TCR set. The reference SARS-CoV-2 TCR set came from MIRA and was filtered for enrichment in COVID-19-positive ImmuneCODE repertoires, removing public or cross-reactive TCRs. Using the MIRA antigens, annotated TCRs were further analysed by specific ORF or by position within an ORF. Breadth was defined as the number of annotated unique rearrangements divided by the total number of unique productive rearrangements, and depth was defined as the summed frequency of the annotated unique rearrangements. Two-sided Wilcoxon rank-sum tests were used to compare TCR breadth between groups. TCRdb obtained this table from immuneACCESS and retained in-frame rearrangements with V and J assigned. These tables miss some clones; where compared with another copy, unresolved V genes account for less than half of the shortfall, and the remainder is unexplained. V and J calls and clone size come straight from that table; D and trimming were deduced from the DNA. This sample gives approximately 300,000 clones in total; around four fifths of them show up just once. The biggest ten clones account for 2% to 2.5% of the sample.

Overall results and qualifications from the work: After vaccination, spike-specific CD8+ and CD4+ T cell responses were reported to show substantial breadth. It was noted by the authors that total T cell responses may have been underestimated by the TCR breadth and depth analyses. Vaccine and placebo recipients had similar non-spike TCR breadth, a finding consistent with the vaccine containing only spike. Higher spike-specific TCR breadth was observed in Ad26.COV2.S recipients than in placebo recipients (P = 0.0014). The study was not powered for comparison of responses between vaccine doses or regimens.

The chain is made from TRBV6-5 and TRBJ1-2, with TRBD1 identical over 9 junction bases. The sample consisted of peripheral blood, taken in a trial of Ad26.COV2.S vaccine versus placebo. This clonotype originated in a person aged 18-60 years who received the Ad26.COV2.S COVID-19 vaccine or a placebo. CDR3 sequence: CASSRQGDYGYTF. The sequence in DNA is TGTGCCAGCAGTAGACAGGGGGACTATGGCTACACCTTC.